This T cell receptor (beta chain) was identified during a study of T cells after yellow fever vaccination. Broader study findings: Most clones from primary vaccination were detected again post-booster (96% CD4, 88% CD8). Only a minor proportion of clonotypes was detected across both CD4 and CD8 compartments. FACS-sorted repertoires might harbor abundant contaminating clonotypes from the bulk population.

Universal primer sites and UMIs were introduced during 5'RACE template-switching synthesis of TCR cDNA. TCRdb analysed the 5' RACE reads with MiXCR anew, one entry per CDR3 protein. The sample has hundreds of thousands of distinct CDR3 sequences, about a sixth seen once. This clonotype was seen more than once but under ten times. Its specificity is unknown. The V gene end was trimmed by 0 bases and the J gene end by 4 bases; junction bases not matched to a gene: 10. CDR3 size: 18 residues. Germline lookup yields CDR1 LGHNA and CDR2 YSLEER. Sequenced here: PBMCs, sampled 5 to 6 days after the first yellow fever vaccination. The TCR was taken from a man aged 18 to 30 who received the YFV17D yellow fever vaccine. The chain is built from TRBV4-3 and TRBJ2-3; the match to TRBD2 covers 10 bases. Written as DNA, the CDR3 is TGCGCCAGCAGCCAAGACCGGCTAGCGGGGGTCGGCCCAGATACGCAGTATTTT. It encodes CASSQDRLAGVGPDTQYF.